Listed below are T cell receptor beta chains from one sample, sequenced in a study of shared clonotypes between healthy human individuals. Measured with immunoSEQ multiplex PCR; TCRdb has only the in-frame clones, and not every one. Here the sample spans about 700,000 clones, under 95% being singletons. The material sequenced was naive CD8+ T cells sorted from blood. These receptors were taken from a man aged 25 to 40 in good health. The CDR3 runs from the conserved cysteine through the conserved F or W. D genes are given only for firm matches. The size entry is marked missing in some rows and otherwise reads once, few, many or a size class.

>TRBJ2-1|once|TRBV27|NA
CASSLGTFNEQFF
TGTGCCAGCAGCCTAGGGACCTTCAATGAGCAGTTCTTC
>TRBJ2-1|NA|TRBV7-6|NA
CASSLLPGMSSYNEQFF
TGTGCCAGCAGCTTACTTCCCGGCATGAGCTCCTACAATGAGCAGTTCTTC
>TRBJ2-7|NA|TRBV10-2|NA
CASSDPHGVGLKQEKQYF
TGCGCCAGCAGTGATCCACACGGGGTCGGGCTGAAGCAGGAAAAGCAGTACTTC
>TRBJ1-1|NA|TRBV6-1|NA
CASILDAGGNTEAFF
TGTGCCAGCATATTGGATGCAGGAGGGAACACTGAAGCTTTCTTT
>TRBJ1-5|once|TRBV4-1|NA
CASSERSPGAEYSNQPQHF
TGCGCCAGCAGCGAAAGGAGCCCGGGGGCCGAGTATAGCAATCAGCCCCAGCATTTT
>TRBJ2-1|NA|TRBV5-1|NA
CASSLETTTDNEQFF
TGCGCCAGCAGCCTTGAGACCACTACAGACAATGAGCAGTTCTTC
>TRBJ1-4|NA|TRBV11-2|NA
CASSYGPIRPANEKLFF
TGTGCCAGCAGCTACGGCCCGATCCGCCCAGCTAATGAAAAACTGTTTTTT
>TRBJ1-3|NA|TRBV19|NA
CASKKGDRSGNTIYF
TGTGCCAGTAAGAAGGGGGATCGCTCTGGAAACACCATATATTTT
>TRBJ1-2|NA|TRBV6-1|NA
CASGEMVLGSGGYTF
TGTGCCAGCGGGGAGATGGTTCTGGGATCCGGTGGCTACACCTTC
>TRBJ2-7|NA|TRBV7-9|NA
CASTVDNYEQYF
TGTGCCAGCACCGTGGACAACTACGAGCAGTACTTC
>TRBJ2-3|NA|TRBV5-6|NA
CASSLGLVPTQYF
TGTGCCAGCAGCTTGGGACTAGTCCCTACGCAGTATTTT
>TRBJ1-4|NA|TRBV11-2|NA
CASSLDLWGEVDEKLFF
TGTGCCAGCAGCTTAGATCTGTGGGGGGAGGTGGACGAAAAACTGTTTTTT
>TRBJ2-6|NA|TRBV11-2|NA
CASSHYSGANVLTF
TGTGCCAGCAGCCACTACTCTGGGGCCAACGTCCTGACTTTC
>TRBJ2-7|NA|TRBV29-1|TRBD1
CSVELRTGGEFDEQYF
TGCAGCGTTGAACTACGGACAGGGGGCGAATTTGACGAGCAGTACTTC
>TRBJ2-1|NA|TRBV4-1|NA
CASSQGSGSYNEQFF
TGCGCCAGCAGCCAAGGTAGCGGTTCCTACAATGAGCAGTTCTTC
>TRBJ2-3|NA|TRBV2|NA
CATGEGLGVNTQYF
TGTGCCACCGGAGAGGGATTGGGGGTGAATACGCAGTATTTT
>TRBJ1-2|NA|TRBV2|NA
CASSIAGGYTF
TGTGCCAGCAGTATCGCAGGGGGCTACACCTTC
>TRBJ2-7|NA|TRBV6-1|TRBD1
CASSEPGGAGEQYF
TGTGCCAGCAGTGAACCAGGGGGCGCGGGGGAGCAGTACTTC
>TRBJ2-7|NA|TRBV2|TRBD1
CASSPNPGQGWYEQYF
TGTGCCAGCAGCCCGAATCCGGGACAGGGATGGTACGAGCAGTACTTC
>TRBJ2-7|once|TRBV7-6|TRBD2
CASSSGTSGEQYF
TGTGCCAGCAGCTCCGGGACTAGCGGCGAGCAGTACTTC
>TRBJ1-4|NA|TRBV11-2|NA
CASSRGNEKLFF
TGTGCCAGCTCGAGGGGCAATGAAAAACTGTTTTTT
>TRBJ2-2|NA|TRBV11-2|TRBD2
CASSQGTSGTGELFF
TGTGCCAGCAGCCAAGGGACTAGCGGGACTGGGGAGCTGTTTTTT
>TRBJ2-7|NA|TRBV7-9|NA
CASLDWNSYEQYF
TGTGCCAGCCTCGACTGGAACTCCTACGAGCAGTACTTC
>TRBJ1-1|NA|TRBV5-1|NA
CASSETSELTEAFF
TGCGCCAGCAGCGAAACCTCGGAGTTGACTGAAGCTTTCTTT
>TRBJ2-3|NA|TRBV7-9|NA
CASSPQGGTDTQYF
TGTGCCAGCAGCCCCCAGGGTGGCACAGATACGCAGTATTTT
>TRBJ2-2|NA|TRBV9|NA
CASTDRLNTGELFF
TGTGCCAGCACCGACAGGCTGAACACCGGGGAGCTGTTTTTT
>TRBJ1-1|NA|TRBV7-9|TRBD1
CASSFGGQGNTEAFF
TGTGCCAGCAGCTTCGGGGGACAGGGTAATACTGAAGCTTTCTTT
>TRBJ2-3|once|TRBV27|TRBD2
CASRVPGLASDTQYF
TGTGCCAGCAGGGTACCGGGACTAGCGTCAGATACGCAGTATTTT
>TRBJ2-3|NA|TRBV7-7|NA
CASSESGFGLSTDTQYF
TGTGCTAGCAGCGAGAGCGGATTTGGTTTGAGCACAGATACGCAGTATTTT
>TRBJ1-1|NA|TRBV6-1|NA
CASSEALRGKVRYTEAFF
TGTGCCAGCAGTGAAGCGCTTCGGGGGAAGGTACGGTACACTGAAGCTTTCTTT
>TRBJ2-7|NA|TRBV7-8|TRBD2
CASSGKGLANSYEQYF
TGTGCCAGCAGCGGAAAGGGACTAGCGAACTCCTACGAGCAGTACTTC
>TRBJ1-1|NA|TRBV10-3|TRBD1
CAISVYRGPTTEAFF
TGTGCCATCAGTGTCTACAGGGGGCCCACCACTGAAGCTTTCTTT
>TRBJ2-3|NA|TRBV11-2|TRBD2
CASSLGAGDTDTQYF
TGTGCCAGCAGCTTAGGAGCGGGAGACACAGATACGCAGTATTTT
>TRBJ2-2|NA|TRBV7-9|NA
CASSLVGGGKWLPGELFF
TGTGCCAGCAGCTTAGTGGGCGGAGGGAAATGGCTGCCCGGGGAGCTGTTTTTT
>TRBJ1-4|NA|TRBV4-3|NA
CASSPRTVNEKLFF
TGCGCCAGCAGCCCTAGGACGGTCAATGAAAAACTGTTTTTT
>TRBJ2-5|NA|TRBV7-6|TRBD2
CASSRLAGLQETQYF
TGTGCCAGCAGCAGACTAGCGGGCTTACAAGAGACCCAGTACTTC
>TRBJ2-3|NA|TRBV29-1|TRBD2
CSANSGRAGTDTQYF
TGCAGCGCCAATAGCGGGAGGGCGGGCACAGATACGCAGTATTTT
>TRBJ2-1|NA|TRBV29-1|NA
CSVEKEPYNEQFF
TGCAGCGTTGAAAAGGAGCCGTACAATGAGCAGTTCTTC
>TRBJ2-7|NA|TRBV7-2|NA
CASSLGAGRNYEQYF
TGTGCCAGCAGCTTAGGGGCCGGACGTAACTACGAGCAGTACTTC
>TRBJ2-1|NA|TRBV27|NA
CASSLSPDGGNEQFF
TGTGCCAGCAGTTTATCCCCGGACGGCGGAAATGAGCAGTTCTTC
>TRBJ2-7|NA|TRBV13|NA
CASSQQTVSYEQYF
TGTGCCAGCAGCCAACAGACAGTCTCCTACGAGCAGTACTTC
>TRBJ1-4|NA|TRBV7-9|NA
CASSLLIAGAHNEKLFF
TGTGCCAGCAGCTTACTGATCGCCGGGGCGCATAATGAAAAACTGTTTTTT
>TRBJ1-2|NA|TRBV7-2|NA
CASSLNTF
TGTGCCAGCAGTCTCAACACCTTC
>TRBJ2-7|NA|TRBV5-1|NA
CASSPSVFVYEQYF
TGCGCCAGCAGCCCCTCCGTCTTTGTGTACGAGCAGTACTTC
>TRBJ2-1|NA|TRBV4-3|TRBD2
CASSQEGRVGGVDEQFF
TGCGCCAGCAGCCAAGAGGGTCGTGTGGGAGGGGTGGATGAGCAGTTCTTC
>TRBJ2-5|NA|TRBV5-1|NA
CASSPLLEETQYF
TGCGCCAGCAGCCCCTTACTAGAAGAGACCCAGTACTTC
>TRBJ1-3|NA|TRBV28|NA
CASRATTSGNTIYF
TGTGCCAGCAGAGCCACAACCTCTGGAAACACCATATATTTT
>TRBJ1-4|NA|TRBV6-5|TRBD1
CASSYSPGGVGEKLFF
TGTGCCAGCAGTTACTCCCCAGGGGGCGTTGGTGAAAAACTGTTTTTT
>TRBJ2-7|NA|TRBV7-9|TRBD2
CASSSRTSGRAEQYF
TGTGCCAGCAGCTCGAGGACTAGCGGGAGGGCCGAGCAGTACTTC
>TRBJ2-3|NA|TRBV12-5|NA
CASGSTPPGGGDTQYF
TGTGCTAGTGGTTCCACTCCCCCAGGAGGAGGAGATACGCAGTATTTT
>TRBJ2-7|NA|TRBV27|TRBD2
CASSFSLAGSYEQYF
TGTGCCAGCAGTTTTAGTCTAGCGGGATCCTACGAGCAGTACTTC
>TRBJ2-7|NA|TRBV29-1|NA
CSVEGVGEEYEQYF
TGCAGCGTTGAAGGCGTAGGGGAAGAATACGAGCAGTACTTC
>TRBJ2-3|NA|TRBV14|TRBD2
CASSQETSAPPGTKYF
TGTGCCAGCAGCCAGGAGACTAGCGCGCCCCCGGGTACGAAGTATTTT
>TRBJ2-6|once|TRBV7-9|NA
CASSQPGSPTSGANVLTF
TGTGCCAGCAGCCAACCCGGTTCCCCTACCTCTGGGGCCAACGTCCTGACTTTC
>TRBJ1-1|NA|TRBV5-3|NA
CARSLAGFTFF
TGTGCCAGAAGCTTGGCAGGGTTTACTTTCTTT
>TRBJ2-1|few|TRBV5-6|TRBD2
CASSLGTSGYNEQFF
TGTGCCAGCAGCTTAGGGACTAGCGGATACAATGAGCAGTTCTTC
>TRBJ2-5|once|TRBV18|NA
CASSPSYF
TGTGCCAGCTCACCTTCCTACTTC